This TCR beta chain was profiled in a study of T cells after yellow fever vaccination. This clonotype was seen a few times. Its antigen is as yet unknown. Universal primer sites and UMIs were introduced during 5'RACE template-switching synthesis of TCR cDNA. TCRdb re-derived calls from the 5' RACE reads in MiXCR, one entry per CDR3 protein. Here the sample spans 400,000 or so distinct CDR3 sequences, over 5% being singletons. Study-wide results and limits: Any FACS-sorted repertoire could hold abundant clonotypes that contaminate it from the bulk population.

The sequence derives from a man aged 25-45 years who received the YFV17D yellow fever vaccine. This specimen was PBMCs, taken 5 days after the yellow fever booster vaccination.

CDR3 sequence (DNA): TGTGCCAGCAGACGAAACAGGGGTAGCAATCAGCCCCAGCATTTT. Translated, it gives CASRRNRGSNQPQHF. V gene TRBV4-2 combines with J gene TRBJ1-5, with 7 bases identical to TRBD1. The ends lost 6 bases at V and 0 bases at J; junction bases unmatched: 5. Germline V gene lookup returns CDR1 LGHNA and CDR2 YNFKEQ. The CDR3 sequence is 15 residues long.